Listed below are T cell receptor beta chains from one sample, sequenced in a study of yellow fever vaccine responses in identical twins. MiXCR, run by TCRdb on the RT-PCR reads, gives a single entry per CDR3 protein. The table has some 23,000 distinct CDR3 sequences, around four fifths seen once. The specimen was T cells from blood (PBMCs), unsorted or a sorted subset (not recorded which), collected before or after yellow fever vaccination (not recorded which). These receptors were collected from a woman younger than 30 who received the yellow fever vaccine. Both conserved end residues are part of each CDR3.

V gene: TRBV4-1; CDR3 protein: CASSQGDIYNEQFF
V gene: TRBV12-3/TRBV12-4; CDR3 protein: CASSLWAANEKLFF
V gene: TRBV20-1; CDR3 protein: CSAKRGPYNEQFF
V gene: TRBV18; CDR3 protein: CASSFGTPSGNTIYF
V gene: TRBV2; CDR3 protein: CANPSEWGTEAFF
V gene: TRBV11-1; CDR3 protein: CASSLDAVQETQYF
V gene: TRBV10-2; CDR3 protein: CASQRLAGTDTQYF
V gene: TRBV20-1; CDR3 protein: CSASLPREMNEQFF
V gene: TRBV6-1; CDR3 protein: CASRTYSGNTIYF
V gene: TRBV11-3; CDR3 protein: CASSRRQGTDTQYF
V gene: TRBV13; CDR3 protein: CASSVTSGSFGNEQFF
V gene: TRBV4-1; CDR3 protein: CASSQDGGQVIVGYTF
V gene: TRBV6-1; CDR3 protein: CASSEGSTAETQYF
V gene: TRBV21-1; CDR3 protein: CASSGTGRYTGELFF
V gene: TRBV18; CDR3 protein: CASSPPGYNEQFF
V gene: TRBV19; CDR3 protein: CASSISGLGTEAFF
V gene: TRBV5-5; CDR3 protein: CASSSDRGSQAQYF
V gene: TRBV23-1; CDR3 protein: CASSPDGLDTGELFF
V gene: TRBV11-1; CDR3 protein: CASTLRRGDRAYEQYF
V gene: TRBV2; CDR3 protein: CASNMGGTGGELFF
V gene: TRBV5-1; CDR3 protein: CASSLESSGRAGEQFF
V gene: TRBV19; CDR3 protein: CASSAPGLGNQPQHF
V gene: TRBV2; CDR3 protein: CASTGLAGEHNEQFF
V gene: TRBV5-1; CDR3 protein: CASSLGRMNTGELFF
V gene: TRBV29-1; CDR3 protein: CSVVRSNEQFF
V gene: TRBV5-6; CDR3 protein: CASSSPDRVFNEQFF
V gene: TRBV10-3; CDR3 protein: CAISESYGNQPQHF
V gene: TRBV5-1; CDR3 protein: CASSLAGRSIQYF
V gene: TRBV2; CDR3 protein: CASSEASGQLNEQFF
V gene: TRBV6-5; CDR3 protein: CASSYLPGGRTGELFF